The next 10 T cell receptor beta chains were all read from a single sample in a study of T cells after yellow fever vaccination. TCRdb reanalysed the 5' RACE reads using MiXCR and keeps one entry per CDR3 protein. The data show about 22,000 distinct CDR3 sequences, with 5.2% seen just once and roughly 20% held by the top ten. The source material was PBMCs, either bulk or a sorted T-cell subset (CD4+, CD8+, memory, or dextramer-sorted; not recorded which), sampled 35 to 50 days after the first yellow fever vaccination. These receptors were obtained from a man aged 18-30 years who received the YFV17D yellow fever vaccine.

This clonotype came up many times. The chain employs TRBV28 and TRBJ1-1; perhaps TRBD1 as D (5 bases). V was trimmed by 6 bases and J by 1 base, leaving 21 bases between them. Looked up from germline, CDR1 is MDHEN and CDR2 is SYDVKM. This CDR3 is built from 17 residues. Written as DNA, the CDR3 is TGTGCCAGCAGAGAAGAGATCGAAGGACATCCGAACACTGAAGCTTTCTTT. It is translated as CASREEIEGHPNTEAFF.

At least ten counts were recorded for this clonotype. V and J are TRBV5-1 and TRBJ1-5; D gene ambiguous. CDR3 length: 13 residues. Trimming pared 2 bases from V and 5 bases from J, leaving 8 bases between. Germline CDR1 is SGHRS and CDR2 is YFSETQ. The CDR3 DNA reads TGCGCCAGCAGCTTATCCCGAGATCAGCCCCAGCATTTT. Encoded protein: CASSLSRDQPQHF.

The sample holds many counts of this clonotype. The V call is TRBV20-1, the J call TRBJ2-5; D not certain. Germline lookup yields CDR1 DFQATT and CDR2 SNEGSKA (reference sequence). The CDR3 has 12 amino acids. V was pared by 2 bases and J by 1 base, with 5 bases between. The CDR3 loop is CSARFGQETQYF. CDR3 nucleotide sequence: TGCAGTGCTAGATTTGGCCAAGAGACCCAGTACTTC.

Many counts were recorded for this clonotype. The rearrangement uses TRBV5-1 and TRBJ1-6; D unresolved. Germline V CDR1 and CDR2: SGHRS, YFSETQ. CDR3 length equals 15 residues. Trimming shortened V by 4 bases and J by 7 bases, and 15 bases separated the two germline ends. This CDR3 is CASSATTYGNSPLHF. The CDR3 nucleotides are TGCGCCAGCAGCGCTACGACATACGGGAATTCACCCCTCCACTTT.

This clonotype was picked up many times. The CDR3 DNA sequence: TGTGCCAGCAGTTTTCCCGGGGAAAAGGATGAGCAGTTCTTC. Translating gives CASSFPGEKDEQFF. V is TRBV12-3 or TRBV12-4 and J is TRBJ2-1; a weak D match, TRBD2 (5 bases). The CDR3 extends over 14 amino acids. V lost 3 bases and J 8 bases, leaving 14 bases between the germline ends.

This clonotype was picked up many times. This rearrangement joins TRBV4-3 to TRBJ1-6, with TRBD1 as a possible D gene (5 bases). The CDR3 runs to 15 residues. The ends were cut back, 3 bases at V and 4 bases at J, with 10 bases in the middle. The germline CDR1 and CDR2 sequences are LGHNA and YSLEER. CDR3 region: CASSHDGTYNSPLHF. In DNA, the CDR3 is TGCGCCAGCAGCCATGACGGGACTTATAATTCACCCCTCCACTTT.

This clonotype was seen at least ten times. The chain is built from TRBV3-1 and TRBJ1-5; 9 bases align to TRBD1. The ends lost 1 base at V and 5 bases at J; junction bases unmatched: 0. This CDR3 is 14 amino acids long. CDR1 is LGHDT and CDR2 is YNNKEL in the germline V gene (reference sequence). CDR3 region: CASSQGTGDQPQHF. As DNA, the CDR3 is TGTGCCAGCAGCCAAGGGACAGGGGATCAGCCCCAGCATTTT.

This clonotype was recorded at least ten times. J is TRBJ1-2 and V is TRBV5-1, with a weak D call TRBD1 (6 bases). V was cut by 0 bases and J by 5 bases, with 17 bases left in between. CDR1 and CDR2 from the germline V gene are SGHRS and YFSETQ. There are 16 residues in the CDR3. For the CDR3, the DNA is TGCGCCAGCAGCTTGGAGCCAGGGGAAATAGTATATGGCTACACCTTC. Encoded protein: CASSLEPGEIVYGYTF.

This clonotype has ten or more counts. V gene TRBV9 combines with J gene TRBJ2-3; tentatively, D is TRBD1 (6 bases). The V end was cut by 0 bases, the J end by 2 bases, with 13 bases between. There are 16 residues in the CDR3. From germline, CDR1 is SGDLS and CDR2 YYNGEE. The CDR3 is CASSVGRTAPTDTQYF. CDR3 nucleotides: TGTGCCAGCAGCGTAGGGAGGACAGCCCCCACAGATACGCAGTATTTT.

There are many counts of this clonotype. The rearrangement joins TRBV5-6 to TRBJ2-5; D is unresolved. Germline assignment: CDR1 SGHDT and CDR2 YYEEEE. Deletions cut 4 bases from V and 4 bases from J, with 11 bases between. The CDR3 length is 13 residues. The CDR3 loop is CASSTFTRETQYF. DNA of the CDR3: TGTGCCAGCAGCACCTTCACTCGAGAGACCCAGTACTTC. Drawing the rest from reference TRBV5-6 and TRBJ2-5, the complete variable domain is DAGVTQSPTHLIKTRGQQVTLRCSPKSGHDTVSWYQQALGQGPQFIFQYYEEEERQRGNFPDRFSGHQFPNYSSELNVNALLLGDSALYLCASSTFTRETQYFGPGTRLLVL.